The 20 T cell receptor beta chains listed next were all sequenced from one sample in a study of sequential checkpoint blockade in melanoma (dated by TCRdb to between 2018 and 2021). Sample treatment or condition, as interpreted from the label and publication: randomized to nivolumab then ipilimumab (arm A) or the reverse (arm B). Libraries came from the immunoSEQ multiplex PCR assay. The clones in this table, taken by TCRdb from immuneACCESS, are in-frame only. Not every clone is retained; where verified, under half of the shortfall comes from an unresolved V gene, and the cause of the rest is unknown. This sample gives about 28,000 clones in total; around three quarters of them show up just once. The top ten hold 13% of the sample. The source material was CD8+ T cells sorted from blood (inferred from file names), sampled from a patient given nivolumab and ipilimumab in sequence. These receptor sequences come from a human donor with melanoma.

The rearrangement joins TRBV27 to TRBJ2-7; TRBD2 agrees at 8 bases. Trimming took 3 bases from V and 4 from J; bases not matched to a gene: 8. Germline V gene lookup returns CDR1 MNHEY and CDR2 SMNVEV (reference sequence). This CDR3 has 15 amino acids. CDR3 DNA sequence: TGTGCCAGCAGTTTCTCACCGGGACTAGAGTACGAGCAGTACTTC. It encodes CASSFSPGLEYEQYF.

There are a few counts of this clone. The V call is TRBV27, the J call TRBJ2-1, with D tentatively TRBD2 (5 bases). This CDR3 has 13 residues. Germline V gene sequence: CDR1 MNHEY, CDR2 SMNVEV (reference sequence). The V end was cut by 4 bases, the J end by 4 bases, with 8 bases between. The CDR3 DNA sequence: TGTGCCAGCAGTTCCCGGGGATACAATGAGCAGTTCTTC. Its translation is CASSSRGYNEQFF.

The CDR3 coding sequence is TGTGCCAGCAGCTACGGACAGGCCGGGGAAAAACTGTTTTTT. Its protein is CASSYGQAGEKLFF. This sequence joins TRBV6-5 and TRBJ1-4; 7 nucleotides agree with TRBD1. The junction had 9 bases not matched to a gene; V was cut back by 6 bases and J by 8 bases. The V gene's germline CDR1 is MNHEY and CDR2 SVGAGI. This CDR3 spans 14 amino acids.

This CDR3 reads CASTTTGGVNQPQHF. The CDR3 coding sequence is TGTGCCAGCACGACTACAGGGGGCGTCAATCAGCCCCAGCATTTT. V gene TRBV19 combines with J gene TRBJ1-5, with 9 nucleotides matching TRBD1. From germline, CDR1 is LNHDA and CDR2 SQIVND (reference sequence). After removal of 9 bases from V and 3 bases from J, the junction contained 9 bases not matched to a gene. The CDR3 contains 15 residues. Together with reference TRBV19 and TRBJ1-5, the CDR3 gives the full variable domain: DGGITQSPKYLFRKEGQNVTLSCEQNLNHDAMYWYRQDPGQGLRLIYYSQIVNDFQKGDIAEGYSVSREKKESFPLTVTSAQKNPTAFYLCASTTTGGVNQPQHFGDGTRLSIL.

This clone was seen more than once but under ten times. The V and J genes are TRBV19 and TRBJ1-6, with 11 bases that match TRBD1. The CDR3 is made up of 13 amino acids. Germline V lookup: CDR1 LNHDA, CDR2 SQIVND (reference sequence). V lost 5 bases, J lost 16 bases, and 7 bases stayed unmatched. In DNA form, the CDR3 reads TGTGCCAGTAGTGACCTGGGACAGGGGGGACTCCACTTT. Translating it yields CASSDLGQGGLHF.

The rearrangement links TRBV5-1 to TRBJ2-7, with 13 nucleotides matching TRBD2. The CDR3 is 15 residues long. Germline CDR1 is SGHRS and CDR2 is YFSETQ. V lost 3 bases, J lost 4 bases, and 4 bases stayed unmatched. The CDR3 DNA reads as TGCGCCAGCAGCTGGGGGACTAGCGGGACTTACGAGCAGTACTTC. Protein sequence: CASSWGTSGTYEQYF.

The chain recombines TRBV28 with TRBJ2-7; 7 nucleotides line up with TRBD2. J gave up 4 bases and V 2 bases, and 2 bases lay outside the gene matches. From germline, CDR1 is MDHEN and CDR2 SYDVKM. The CDR3 has 13 residues. The CDR3 reads CASSLAGDYEQYF. The CDR3 DNA is TGTGCCAGCAGTTTAGCGGGAGATTACGAGCAGTACTTC.

The V and J genes are TRBV7-9 and TRBJ2-7, with D possibly matching TRBD1 (5 bases). Germline V gene sequence: CDR1 SEHNR, CDR2 FQNEAQ (reference sequence). The CDR3 is 13 residues long. Trimming pared 3 bases from V and 6 bases from J, leaving 12 bases between. The CDR3 nucleotides are TGTGCCAGCAGCTTTGGCAGGGCAAGCGAGCAGTACTTC. Translation: CASSFGRASEQYF.

The rearrangement joins TRBV27 to TRBJ1-6, with a possible D match to TRBD1 (6 bases). CDR3 length: 16 residues. Germline CDR1 MNHEY, CDR2 SMNVEV (reference sequence). The germline V and J ends were trimmed by 5 bases and 4 bases, with 15 bases remaining between them. CDR3 nucleotide sequence: TGTGCCAGCAGTCCCATTGGACAGATTTATAATTCACCCCTCCACTTT. Its protein product is CASSPIGQIYNSPLHF.

This sequence joins TRBV5-4 and TRBJ1-1; D is perhaps TRBD1 (5 bases). V lost 0 bases to trimming and J lost 7 bases, with 7 bases between them. The CDR3 runs 12 residues. The germline gives CDR1 SGHNT, CDR2 YYREEE (reference sequence). DNA of the CDR3: TGTGCCAGCAGCTTGGTACAGGATGAAGCTTTCTTT. Translation: CASSLVQDEAFF.

A few counts support this clone. The chain recombines TRBV7-3 with TRBJ2-7; TRBD2 matches 7 bases. This CDR3 region has 13 residues. V dropped 2 bases and J dropped 3; count of bases not matched to a gene: 1. Per germline, CDR1 SGHTA and CDR2 FQGTGA. CDR3 nucleotide sequence: TGTGCCAGCAGCTTAGGCGGGGGCTACGAGCAGTACTTC. Residues: CASSLGGGYEQYF.

The chain carries TRBV6-5 and TRBJ2-7; 7 bases map to TRBD1. The CDR3 runs to 13 residues. The germline V gene has CDR1 MNHEY and CDR2 SVGAGI. V lost 5 bases to trimming and J lost 7 bases; unmatched junction nucleotides: 8. CDR3 in DNA: TGTGCCAGCAGTATCTACAGGGGTGGGGAGCAGTACTTC. It specifies CASSIYRGGEQYF.

This clone was counted between two and nine times. A much larger clone differs from this one at a single base, so this may be a read error. Within the sample, other DNA sequences also encode this same CDR3. The chain combines TRBV4-1 with TRBJ2-1; possible D gene TRBD2, 6 bases. This CDR3 comprises 13 residues. Trimming shortened V by 1 base and J by 9 bases, and 10 bases separated the two germline ends. CDR1 is MGHRA and CDR2 is YSYEKL in the germline V gene. The DNA for the CDR3 is TGCGCCAGCAGCCAAGGGCGGGGCGGTGAGCAGTTCTTC. Protein sequence: CASSQGRGGEQFF.

This clone is a singleton in its sample. J is TRBJ1-1 and V is TRBV7-6; TRBD1 might be the D (6 bases). V was clipped by 5 bases and J by 4 bases, with 11 bases between them. Germline CDR1 is SGHVS and CDR2 is FNYEAQ. CDR3 size: 13 residues. The CDR3 DNA reads as TGTGCCAGCAGCGCAAGGGGGGGCACTGAAGCTTTCTTT. Amino acid sequence: CASSARGGTEAFF.

The chain uses TRBV27 and TRBJ2-7; TRBD1 might be the D (5 bases). Trimming cost V 0 bases and J 5 bases, with 8 bases left between them. CDR1 is MNHEY, CDR2 SMNVEV, per germline (reference sequence). The CDR3 covers 13 residues. The DNA of the CDR3 is TGTGCCAGCAGTTTATCCCCAGGGAACGAGCAGTACTTC. Protein product: CASSLSPGNEQYF.

This clone was seen once. The J gene is TRBJ1-1, the V gene TRBV5-1; D gene uncertain. V lost 4 bases, J lost 4 bases, and 11 bases lay in between. The CDR3 runs to 13 residues. Per germline, CDR1 SGHRS and CDR2 YFSETQ. CDR3: CASSDRGGTEAFF. The CDR3 DNA reads as TGCGCCAGCAGCGACCGGGGTGGCACTGAAGCTTTCTTT.

V gene TRBV5-1 combines with J gene TRBJ2-1, with a weak D call TRBD1 (5 bases). V dropped 3 bases and J dropped 3 bases, with 16 bases sitting between them. The CDR3 totals 16 residues. Germline loops: CDR1 SGHRS, CDR2 YFSETQ. The CDR3 region has the DNA TGCGCCAGCAGCTGGGGCTCTGGCGGTCTCTACAATGAGCAGTTCTTC. Its translation: CASSWGSGGLYNEQFF.

This clone has only one observation. The rearrangement links TRBV28 to TRBJ1-6; D is unresolved. There are 15 residues in the CDR3. V was shortened by 6 bases and J by 5 bases, with 14 bases between the two germline ends. Per germline, CDR1 MDHEN and CDR2 SYDVKM. CDR3 amino acids: CASSPLEINNSPLHF. The CDR3 DNA follows: TGTGCCAGCAGCCCCCTTGAGATTAATAATTCACCCCTCCACTTT.

DNA of the CDR3: TGTGCCATCAGTGAGACGGGGGTGAACACTGAAGCTTTCTTT. Translation gives CAISETGVNTEAFF. The V gene is TRBV10-3, the J gene TRBJ1-1, with D possibly TRBD1 on 5 matching bases. Germline-derived CDR1 and CDR2 are ENHRY and SYGVKD. This CDR3 is built from 14 residues. The V gene lost 2 bases and the J gene lost 0 bases, with 7 bases spanning the gap.

The V and J genes are TRBV28 and TRBJ2-1; D not resolved. Germline CDR1 reads MDHEN; CDR2 reads SYDVKM. V lost 2 bases to trimming and J lost 6 bases, with 8 bases between them. The CDR3 runs 13 residues. Here the CDR3 reads CASSLGWSNEQFF. The CDR3 nucleotides read TGTGCCAGCAGTTTAGGCTGGAGCAATGAGCAGTTCTTC.